Given below is one T cell receptor beta chain in context. Antigen unknown. Only in-frame clones appear in the TCRdb table, and some are missing; sequencing was by immunoSEQ multiplex PCR. The sample shows 65,000 to 100,000 clones, about 88% of them seen only once. These data belong to a study of OX40 agonist ivuxolimab in advanced cancers. Findings of the study overall: Partial responders dosed at 0.1-3.0 mg/kg displayed clonal expansion ranking among the lowest. Among the nonresponders, some also had low normalized T-cell clonal expansion. CD8+ T cells averaged more expanded clones than CD4+.

This CDR3 comprises 15 residues. The V end was cut by 8 bases, the J end by 4 bases, with 20 bases between. Germline CDR1 reads SEHNR; CDR2 reads FQNEAQ (reference sequence). The receptor comes from an adult with an advanced solid tumor such as melanoma, head and neck, liver or kidney cancer. The sample was CD4+ or CD8+ T cells sorted from blood, taken in a trial of the OX40 agonist ivuxolimab. This chain uses TRBV7-9 with TRBJ1-2; D gene uncertain. CDR3: CASHDTAQKLYGYTF. CDR3 coding DNA: TGTGCCAGCCATGACACGGCCCAAAAGCTCTATGGCTACACCTTC.